The clone carrying this T cell receptor (beta chain) has just one count. Its specificity is unknown. The CDR3 loop spans 14 amino acids. V lost 0 bases and J 6 bases, leaving 11 bases between the germline ends. CDR1 and CDR2 from the germline V gene are SGHVS and FNYEAQ. The data are from a study of T and B cells in COVID-19 patients. Study in general: Blood was sampled from COVID-19 patients who were either actively infected or recovered. Recovered patients mostly had mild to moderate COVID-19 managed as outpatients.

BIOMED2 TRB-A/B primer pools were used in multiplex TRB PCR. In TCRdb, the multiplex PCR reads were re-called with MiXCR into one record per CDR3 protein. This table has about 11,000 distinct CDR3 sequences, roughly 33% appearing once. Findings and limits, study-wide: Clonality of TRB repertoires was high in active COVID-19; recovery brought above-healthy diversity and richness. In COVID-19 patients, T cell receptor beta variable and joining gene use was reportedly strongly skewed.

Blood genomic DNA input for TRB amplification was 250-500 ng. The receptor was isolated from a human donor with active COVID-19. The material sequenced was blood. The J gene is TRBJ1-1, the V gene TRBV7-6; D is possibly TRBD1 (5 bases). CDR3 residues: CASSLATGPSEAFF. In DNA, the CDR3 is TGTGCCAGCAGCTTAGCGACGGGGCCATCTGAAGCTTTCTTT.